This TCR beta chain was captured by sequencing in a study of blood T cell repertoires in COVID-19. The wider study: Sites across the United States, Italy and Spain contributed samples from acute and convalescent COVID-19. The analysed material was cDNA or gDNA that came from T cells, B-cell-depleted T cells, or PBMCs.

The assay was immunoSEQ multiplex PCR, and TCRdb's table has in-frame clones only and misses some. Of about 490,000 clones in the sample, approximately 85% were seen once. From germline, CDR1 is LNHDA and CDR2 SQIVND (reference sequence). Between the trimmed V and J ends, which lost 7 bases and 5 bases, there was a span of 17 bases. The CDR3 loop spans 15 amino acids. The V call is TRBV19, the J call TRBJ1-4, with a tentative D call TRBD1 (6 bases). What was sequenced was peripheral blood. The receptor's source is a human donor in a cohort sampled during active COVID-19. In DNA form, the CDR3 reads TGTGCCAGTACCATACGGGCAGGGGAAAATGAAAAACTGTTTTTT. Amino acids: CASTIRAGENEKLFF. Combining the CDR3 with reference TRBV19 and TRBJ1-4 gives the whole variable domain DGGITQSPKYLFRKEGQNVTLSCEQNLNHDAMYWYRQDPGQGLRLIYYSQIVNDFQKGDIAEGYSVSREKKESFPLTVTSAQKNPTAFYLCASTIRAGENEKLFFGSGTQLSVL.